The 5 T cell receptor beta chains presented below share a single source sample, sequenced in a study of T cells in tuberculosis. TCRdb's table, derived via immunoSEQ multiplex PCR, lists solely in-frame clones and lacks some. The repertoire has about 36,000 clones, 85% to 95% of them found once; the top ten carry around 7%. The sample comprised PBMCs. The receptors come from a donor between 10 and 35 years old with latent tuberculosis or without tuberculosis infection.

The sample holds one count of this clone. This chain connects TRBV5-1 to TRBJ1-2; 11 nucleotides line up with TRBD1. This CDR3 spans 15 amino acids. The germline V gene has CDR1 SGHRS and CDR2 YFSETQ. V shed 0 bases and J 9 bases; nucleotides not matched to a gene: 7. The CDR3 is CASSLAPGQGGSYTF. The CDR3, as DNA: TGCGCCAGCAGCTTGGCACCGGGACAGGGGGGTAGCTACACCTTC.

The chain couples TRBV5-1 to TRBJ2-3, with TRBD1 identical over 10 bases. The germline V gene encodes CDR1 SGHRS and CDR2 YFSETQ. The CDR3 covers 20 residues. The trim removed 1 base at V and 5 bases at J, leaving 19 bases unmatched. Here the CDR3 DNA reads TGCGCCAGCAGCTTGTTAACGGGACAGGGGTTGGGAAGTGGAGGAGATACGCAGTATTTT. It is translated as CASSLLTGQGLGSGGDTQYF.

The gene calls are TRBV5-4 and TRBJ2-7; 8 bases line up with TRBD1. The CDR3 covers 14 residues. After removal of 2 bases from V and 5 bases from J, the junction contained 6 bases not matched to a gene. Germline lookup yields CDR1 SGHNT and CDR2 YYREEE (reference sequence). The CDR3 DNA reads TGTGCCAGCAGCTTACGACAGGGGTCCAACGAGCAGTACTTC. Translation gives CASSLRQGSNEQYF. The full variable domain, with the rest looked up from reference TRBV5-4 and TRBJ2-7, is ETGVTQSPTHLIKTRGQQVTLRCSSQSGHNTVSWYQQALGQGPQFIFQYYREEENGRGNFPPRFSGLQFPNYSSELNVNALELDDSALYLCASSLRQGSNEQYFGPGTRLTVT.

This chain links TRBV12-5 with TRBJ2-1; 7 positions agree with TRBD1. Germline loops: CDR1 LGHNT, CDR2 FRNRAP. Trimming cost V 6 bases and J 8 bases; bases outside gene matches: 10. The CDR3 extends over 14 amino acids. The CDR3 nucleotides read TGTGCTAGTGGCCATTCCCAGGGGGTCTATGAGCAGTTCTTC. Encoded protein: CASGHSQGVYEQFF.

The chain joins TRBV30 to TRBJ2-5; D is ambiguous. V lost 4 bases and J lost 2, with 11 bases in between. In germline, CDR1 is GTSNPN, CDR2 SVGIG (reference sequence). CDR3 length: 13 amino acids. The CDR3 sequence: CAWMATLQETQYF. In DNA form, the CDR3 reads TGTGCCTGGATGGCCACCCTTCAAGAGACCCAGTACTTC.